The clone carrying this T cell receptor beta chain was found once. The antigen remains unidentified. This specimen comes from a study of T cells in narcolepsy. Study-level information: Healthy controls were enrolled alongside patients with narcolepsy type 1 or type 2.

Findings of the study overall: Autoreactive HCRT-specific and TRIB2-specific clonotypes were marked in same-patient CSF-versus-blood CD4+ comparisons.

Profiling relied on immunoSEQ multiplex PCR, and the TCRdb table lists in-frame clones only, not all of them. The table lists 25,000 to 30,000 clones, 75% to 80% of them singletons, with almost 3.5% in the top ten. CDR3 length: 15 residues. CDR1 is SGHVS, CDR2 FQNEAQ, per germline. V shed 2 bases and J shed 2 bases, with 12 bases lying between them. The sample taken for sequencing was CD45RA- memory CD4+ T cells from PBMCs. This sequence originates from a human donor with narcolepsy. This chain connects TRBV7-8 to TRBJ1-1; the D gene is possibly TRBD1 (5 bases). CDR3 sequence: CASSLIVGANTEAFF. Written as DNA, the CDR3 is TGTGCCAGCAGCTTAATTGTAGGGGCTAACACTGAAGCTTTCTTT.